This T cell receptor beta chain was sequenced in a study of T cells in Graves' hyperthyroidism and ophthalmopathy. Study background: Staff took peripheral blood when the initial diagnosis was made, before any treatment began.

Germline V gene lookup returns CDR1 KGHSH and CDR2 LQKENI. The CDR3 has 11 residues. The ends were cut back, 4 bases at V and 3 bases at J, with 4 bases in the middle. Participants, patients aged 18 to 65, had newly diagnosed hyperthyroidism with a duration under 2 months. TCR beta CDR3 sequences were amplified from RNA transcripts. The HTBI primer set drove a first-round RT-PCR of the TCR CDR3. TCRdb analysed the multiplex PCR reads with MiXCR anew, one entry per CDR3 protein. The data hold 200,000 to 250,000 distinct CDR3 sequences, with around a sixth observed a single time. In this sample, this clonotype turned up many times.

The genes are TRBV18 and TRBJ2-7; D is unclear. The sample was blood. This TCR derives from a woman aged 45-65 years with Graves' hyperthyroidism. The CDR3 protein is CASSQNYEQYF. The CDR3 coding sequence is TGTGCCAGCTCACAAAACTACGAGCAGTACTTC.